This entry concerns a single T cell receptor beta chain. Repertoires were generated with immunoSEQ multiplex PCR, while TCRdb's copy carries only in-frame clones and drops some. This sample has tens of thousands of clones, with approximately 80% found just once. V gave up 7 bases and J gave up 4 bases, with 10 bases separating them. The CDR3 has 12 amino acids. The germline V gene has CDR1 LNHDA and CDR2 SQIVND (reference sequence). This record comes from a study of blood T cell repertoires in COVID-19. The V call is TRBV19, the J call TRBJ1-2; the D gene is possibly TRBD1 (5 bases). The sequence came from a woman in her forties or fifties with active or convalescent COVID-19. What was sequenced was peripheral blood. The CDR3 spells CASMEGPYGYTF. The CDR3 bases are TGTGCCAGTATGGAGGGGCCCTATGGCTACACCTTC. Together with reference TRBV19 and TRBJ1-2, the CDR3 gives the full variable domain: DGGITQSPKYLFRKEGQNVTLSCEQNLNHDAMYWYRQDPGQGLRLIYYSQIVNDFQKGDIAEGYSVSREKKESFPLTVTSAQKNPTAFYLCASMEGPYGYTFGSGTRLTVV.